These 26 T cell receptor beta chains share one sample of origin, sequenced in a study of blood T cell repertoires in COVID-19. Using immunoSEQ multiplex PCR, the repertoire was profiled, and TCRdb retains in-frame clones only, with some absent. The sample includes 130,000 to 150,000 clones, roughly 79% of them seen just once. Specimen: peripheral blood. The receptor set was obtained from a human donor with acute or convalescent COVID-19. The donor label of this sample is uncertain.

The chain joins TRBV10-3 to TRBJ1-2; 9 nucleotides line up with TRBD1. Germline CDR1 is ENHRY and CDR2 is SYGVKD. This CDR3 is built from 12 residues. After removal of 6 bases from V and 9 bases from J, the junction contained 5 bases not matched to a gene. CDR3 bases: TGTGCCATCAGGCTGGACAGGGGACGCTACACCTTC. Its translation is CAIRLDRGRYTF.

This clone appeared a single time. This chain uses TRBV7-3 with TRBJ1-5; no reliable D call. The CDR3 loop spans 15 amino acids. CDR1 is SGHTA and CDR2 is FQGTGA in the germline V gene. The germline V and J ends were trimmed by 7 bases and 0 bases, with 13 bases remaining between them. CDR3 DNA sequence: TGTGCCAGCACCACGGGGAGATTTAGCAATCAGCCCCAGCATTTT. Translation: CASTTGRFSNQPQHF.

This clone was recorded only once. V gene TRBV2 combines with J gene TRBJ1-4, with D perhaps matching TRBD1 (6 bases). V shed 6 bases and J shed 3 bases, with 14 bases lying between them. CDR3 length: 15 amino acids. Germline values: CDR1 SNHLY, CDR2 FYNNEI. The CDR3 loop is CASREQGWANEKLFF. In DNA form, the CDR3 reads TGTGCCAGCAGGGAACAGGGTTGGGCTAATGAAAAACTGTTTTTT.

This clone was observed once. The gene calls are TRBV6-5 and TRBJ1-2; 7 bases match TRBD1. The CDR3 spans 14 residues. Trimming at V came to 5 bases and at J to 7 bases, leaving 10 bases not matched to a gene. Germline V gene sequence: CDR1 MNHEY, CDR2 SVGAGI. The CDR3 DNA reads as TGTGCCAGCAGTACACAGGGGAAAGTGCGTGGCTACACCTTC. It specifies CASSTQGKVRGYTF.

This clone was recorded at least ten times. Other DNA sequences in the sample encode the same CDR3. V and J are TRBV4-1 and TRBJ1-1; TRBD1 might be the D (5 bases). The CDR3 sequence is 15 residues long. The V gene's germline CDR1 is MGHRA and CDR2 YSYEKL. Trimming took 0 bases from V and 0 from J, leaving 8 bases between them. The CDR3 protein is CASSQEEGMNTEAFF. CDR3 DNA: TGCGCCAGCAGCCAAGAGGAGGGGATGAACACTGAAGCTTTCTTT.

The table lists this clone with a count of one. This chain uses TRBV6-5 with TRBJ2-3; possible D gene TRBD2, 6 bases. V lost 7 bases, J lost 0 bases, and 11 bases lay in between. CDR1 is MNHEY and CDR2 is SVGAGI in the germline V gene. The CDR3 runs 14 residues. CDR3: CASKTGVSTDTQYF. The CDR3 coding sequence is TGTGCCAGCAAGACGGGGGTTAGCACAGATACGCAGTATTTT.

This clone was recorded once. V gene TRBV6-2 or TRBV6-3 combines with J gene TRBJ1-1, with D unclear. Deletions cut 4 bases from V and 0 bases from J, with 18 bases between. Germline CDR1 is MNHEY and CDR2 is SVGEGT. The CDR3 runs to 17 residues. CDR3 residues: CASSSPGTVFMNTEAFF. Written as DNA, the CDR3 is TGTGCCAGCAGTTCCCCTGGAACAGTGTTCATGAACACTGAAGCTTTCTTT.

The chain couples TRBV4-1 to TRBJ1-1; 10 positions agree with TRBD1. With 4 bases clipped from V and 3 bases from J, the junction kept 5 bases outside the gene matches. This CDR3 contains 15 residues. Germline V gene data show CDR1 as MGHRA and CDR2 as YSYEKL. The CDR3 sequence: CASSLSGTGDTEAFF. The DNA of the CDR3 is TGCGCCAGCAGCCTGTCCGGGACAGGGGACACTGAAGCTTTCTTT.

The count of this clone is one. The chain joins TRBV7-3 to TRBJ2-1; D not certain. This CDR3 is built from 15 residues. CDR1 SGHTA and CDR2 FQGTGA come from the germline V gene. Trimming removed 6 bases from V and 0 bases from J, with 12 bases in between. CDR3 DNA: TGTGCCAGCAGTCTCGTGGAGAGCTCCTACAATGAGCAGTTCTTC. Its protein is CASSLVESSYNEQFF.

CDR3 in amino acids: CASSPGQPPSTDTQYF. DNA for the CDR3: TGTGCCAGTAGTCCGGGACAGCCACCTAGCACAGATACGCAGTATTTT. V and J are TRBV19 and TRBJ2-3; 7 positions match TRBD1. The CDR3 consists of 16 residues. The junction had 8 bases not matched to a gene; V was cut back by 5 bases and J by 0 bases. Germline CDR1 is LNHDA and CDR2 is SQIVND (reference sequence).

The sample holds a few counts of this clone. CDR3 coding DNA: TGCGCCAGCAGCTTGGAGCGGGGGTCTGAAGCTTTCTTT. It encodes CASSLERGSEAFF. V usage is TRBV5-1 and J usage is TRBJ1-1; a possible D gene is TRBD1 (5 bases). V gave up 0 bases and J gave up 6 bases, with 9 bases separating them. The CDR3 length is 13 residues. Germline CDR1 is SGHRS and CDR2 is YFSETQ.

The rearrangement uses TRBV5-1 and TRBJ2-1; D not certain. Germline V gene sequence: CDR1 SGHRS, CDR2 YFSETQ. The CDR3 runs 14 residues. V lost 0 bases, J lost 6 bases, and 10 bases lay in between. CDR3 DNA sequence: TGCGCCAGCAGCTTGGTGGCAATGGTCAATGAGCAGTTCTTC. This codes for CASSLVAMVNEQFF.

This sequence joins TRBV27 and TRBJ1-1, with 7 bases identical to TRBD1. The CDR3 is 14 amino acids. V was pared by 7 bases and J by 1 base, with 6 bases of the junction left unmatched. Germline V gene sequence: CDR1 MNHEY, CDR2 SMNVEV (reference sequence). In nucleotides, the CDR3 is TGTGCCAGCACCGACAGGGACGAGAACACTGAAGCTTTCTTT. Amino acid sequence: CASTDRDENTEAFF.

The CDR3 region is CASSTQKGQAVYGYTF. DNA for the CDR3: TGTGCCAGTAGTACGCAAAAGGGACAGGCAGTCTATGGCTACACCTTC. V gene TRBV19 combines with J gene TRBJ1-2; TRBD1 matches at 8 bases. The CDR3 is 16 amino acids. J was trimmed by 4 bases and V by 4 bases; bases with no gene match: 11. Germline assignment: CDR1 LNHDA and CDR2 SQIVND (reference sequence).

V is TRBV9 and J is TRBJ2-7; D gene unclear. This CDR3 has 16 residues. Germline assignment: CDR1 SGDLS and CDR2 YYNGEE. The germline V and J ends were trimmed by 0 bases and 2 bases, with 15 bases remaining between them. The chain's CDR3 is CASSVELRSLTYEQYV. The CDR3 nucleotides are TGTGCCAGCAGCGTAGAACTCCGGAGCCTCACCTACGAGCAGTACGTC.

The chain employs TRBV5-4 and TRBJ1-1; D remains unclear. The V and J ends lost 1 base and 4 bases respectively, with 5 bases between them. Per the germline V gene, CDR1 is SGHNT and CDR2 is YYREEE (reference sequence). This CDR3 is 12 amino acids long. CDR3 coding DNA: TGTGCCAGCAGCTTGCGGTCCACTGAAGCTTTCTTT. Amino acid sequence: CASSLRSTEAFF.

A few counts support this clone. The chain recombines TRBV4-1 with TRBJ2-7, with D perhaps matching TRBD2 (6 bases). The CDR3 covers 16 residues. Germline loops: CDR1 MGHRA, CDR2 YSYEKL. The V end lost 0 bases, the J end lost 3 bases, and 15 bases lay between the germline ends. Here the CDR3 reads CASSQEWARGLYEQYV. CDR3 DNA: TGCGCCAGCAGCCAAGAGTGGGCCCGGGGACTCTACGAGCAGTACGTC.

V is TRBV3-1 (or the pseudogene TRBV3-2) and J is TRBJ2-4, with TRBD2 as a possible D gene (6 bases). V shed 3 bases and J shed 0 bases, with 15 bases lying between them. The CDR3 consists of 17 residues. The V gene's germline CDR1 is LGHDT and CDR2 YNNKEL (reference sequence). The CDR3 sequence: CASSQTLGGVAKNIQYF. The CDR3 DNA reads TGTGCCAGCAGCCAGACTCTTGGCGGGGTAGCCAAAAACATTCAGTACTTC.

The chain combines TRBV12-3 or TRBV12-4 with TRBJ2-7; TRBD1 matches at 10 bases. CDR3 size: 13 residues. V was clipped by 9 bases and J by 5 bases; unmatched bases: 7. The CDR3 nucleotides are TGTGCCAGTCCCTGGGACAGGGGTGACGAGCAGTACTTC. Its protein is CASPWDRGDEQYF.

As DNA, the CDR3 is TGTGCCAGCAGTTCTCCCCTACAGGGTGCTAATGAAAAACTGTTTTTT. Translating it yields CASSSPLQGANEKLFF. The chain joins TRBV6-6 to TRBJ1-4; D possibly corresponds to TRBD1 (6 bases). Germline loops: CDR1 MNHNY, CDR2 SVGAGI (reference sequence). Deletions cut 4 bases from V and 3 bases from J, with 15 bases between. CDR3 size: 16 residues.

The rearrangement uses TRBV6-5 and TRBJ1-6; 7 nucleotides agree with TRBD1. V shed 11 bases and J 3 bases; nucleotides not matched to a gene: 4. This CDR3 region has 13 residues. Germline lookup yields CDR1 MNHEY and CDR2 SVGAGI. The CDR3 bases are TGTGCCGGAGGACAGGTCTATAATTCACCCCTCCACTTT. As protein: CAGGQVYNSPLHF.

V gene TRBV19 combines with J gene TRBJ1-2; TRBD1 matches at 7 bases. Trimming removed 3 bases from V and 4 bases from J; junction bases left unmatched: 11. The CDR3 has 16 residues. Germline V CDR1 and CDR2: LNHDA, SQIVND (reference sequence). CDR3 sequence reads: CASSIYVDRAIYGYTF. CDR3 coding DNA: TGTGCCAGTAGTATTTACGTCGACAGGGCAATCTATGGCTACACCTTC.

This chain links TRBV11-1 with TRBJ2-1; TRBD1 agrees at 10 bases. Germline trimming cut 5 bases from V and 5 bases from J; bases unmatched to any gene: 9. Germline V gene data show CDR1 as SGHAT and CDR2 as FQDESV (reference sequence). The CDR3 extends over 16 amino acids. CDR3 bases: TGTGCCAGCAGCCTCCCGGGACAGGGGTTCCACAATGAGCAGTTCTTC. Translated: CASSLPGQGFHNEQFF.

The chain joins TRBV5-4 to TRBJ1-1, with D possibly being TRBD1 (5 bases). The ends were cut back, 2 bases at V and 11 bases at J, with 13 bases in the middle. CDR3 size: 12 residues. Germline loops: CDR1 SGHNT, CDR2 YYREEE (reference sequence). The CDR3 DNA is TGTGCCAGCAGCTTTAGAGGACAAGGGGCTTTCTTT. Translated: CASSFRGQGAFF.

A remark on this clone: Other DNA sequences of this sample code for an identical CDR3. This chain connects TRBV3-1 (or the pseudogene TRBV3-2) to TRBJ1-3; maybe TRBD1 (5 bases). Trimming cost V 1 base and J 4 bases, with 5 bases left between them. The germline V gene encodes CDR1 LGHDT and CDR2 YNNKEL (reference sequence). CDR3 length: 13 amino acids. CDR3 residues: CASSQAGGNTIYF. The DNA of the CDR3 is TGTGCCAGCAGCCAAGCAGGGGGAAACACCATATATTTT.

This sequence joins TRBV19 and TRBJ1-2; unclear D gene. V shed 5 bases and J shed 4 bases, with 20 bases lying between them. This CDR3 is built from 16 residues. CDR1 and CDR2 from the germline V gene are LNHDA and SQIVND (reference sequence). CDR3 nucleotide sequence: TGTGCCAGTAGTTCGGCCCATCCGGGAACGAGCTATGGCTACACCTTC. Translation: CASSSAHPGTSYGYTF. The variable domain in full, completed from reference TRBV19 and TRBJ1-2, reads DGGITQSPKYLFRKEGQNVTLSCEQNLNHDAMYWYRQDPGQGLRLIYYSQIVNDFQKGDIAEGYSVSREKKESFPLTVTSAQKNPTAFYLCASSSAHPGTSYGYTFGSGTRLTVV.